This T cell receptor (beta chain) was identified during a study of cytomegalovirus exposure and HLA in healthy donors. About the research overall: Among the 300 to 450 genotyped donors, more than 70% were placed in the Caucasian-associated ancestry cluster. Study-wide results and limits: A missense DCLRE1C variant was associated with V- and J-gene trimming of TCR beta chains in a later analysis, and an independent cohort replicated the association.

Trimming pared 5 bases from V and 1 base from J, leaving 13 bases between. This CDR3 spans 15 amino acids. Germline values: CDR1 SGHTS, CDR2 YDEGEE. As to this clone: The target antigen is unknown.

13 Jbeta primers and 60 Vbeta primers were used for the PCR. Produced via immunoSEQ multiplex PCR; TCRdb's table is partial and in-frame only. This sample has about 120,000 clones; 75% to 85% occur once, and the top ten carry about 1.8%. The sequencing sample was made of PBMCs. This chain links TRBV5-8 with TRBJ1-3; TRBD1 might be the D (5 bases). The sequence was obtained from a man aged 35 to 55 in good health and CMV-seronegative. Here the CDR3 reads CASSPRAGSGNTIYF. The CDR3 DNA follows: TGTGCCAGCAGTCCACGGGCAGGGTCTGGAAACACCATATATTTT.